The next 9 T cell receptor beta chains were all read from a single sample in a study of blood T cell repertoires in COVID-19. Repertoires were generated with immunoSEQ multiplex PCR, while TCRdb's copy carries only in-frame clones and drops some. The table lists about 350,000 clones, roughly 90% of them singletons. Sequenced: peripheral blood. The receptor set was obtained from a woman aged 55-70 years with COVID-19, enrolled during active disease.

The chain is built from TRBV11-3 and TRBJ2-7; D may be TRBD2 (5 bases). From germline, CDR1 is SGHNT and CDR2 YENEEA. CDR3 length: 14 amino acids. The V and J ends lost 5 bases and 6 bases respectively, with 17 bases between them. CDR3 DNA: TGTGCCAGCAGCAATCCGGGAAGTTTATTCGAGCAGTACTTC. Translation: CASSNPGSLFEQYF.

The chain couples TRBV30 to TRBJ2-1; 7 bases are shared with TRBD1. V was clipped by 1 base and J by 0 bases; unmatched bases: 3. There are 15 residues in the CDR3. The germline gives CDR1 GTSNPN, CDR2 SVGIG (reference sequence). CDR3 protein: CAWSAGGASYNEQFF. CDR3 bases: TGTGCCTGGAGTGCAGGGGGAGCCTCCTACAATGAGCAGTTCTTC.

The V call is TRBV30, the J call TRBJ2-7, with TRBD2 matching 7 bases. The ends lost 1 base at V and 3 bases at J; junction bases unmatched: 6. Germline values: CDR1 GTSNPN, CDR2 SVGIG (reference sequence). The CDR3 consists of 14 residues. The CDR3: CAWSGGGASYEQYF. The CDR3 DNA sequence: TGTGCCTGGAGTGGGGGAGGGGCAAGCTACGAGCAGTACTTC. Using reference TRBV30 and TRBJ2-7 for the parts outside the CDR3, the full variable domain is SQTIHQWPATLVQPVGSPLSLECTVEGTSNPNLYWYRQAAGRGLQLLFYSVGIGQISSEVPQNLSASRPQDRQFILSSKKLLLSDSGFYLCAWSGGGASYEQYFGPGTRLTVT.

The genes are TRBV9 and TRBJ2-7; 9 bases line up with TRBD2. V lost 0 bases, J lost 7 bases, and 11 bases stayed unmatched. The germline CDR1 and CDR2 sequences are SGDLS and YYNGEE. This CDR3 region has 16 residues. CDR3 region: CASSVGDSGGRTEQYF. The CDR3 DNA reads as TGTGCCAGCAGCGTAGGTGATAGCGGGGGACGTACGGAGCAGTACTTC.

The V call is TRBV29-1, the J call TRBJ1-1, with 10 bases fitting TRBD1. The CDR3 runs 14 residues. Germline trimming cut 6 bases from V and 1 base from J; bases unmatched to any gene: 5. Germline lookup yields CDR1 SQVTM and CDR2 ANQGSEA. CDR3 coding DNA: TGCAGCGTCAACCGACAGGGGGCGAACACTGAAGCTTTCTTT. Translated: CSVNRQGANTEAFF.

Concerning this clone: The sample contains more than one DNA sequence encoding this CDR3. The genes are TRBV5-1 and TRBJ1-6, with D unclear. The CDR3 is 13 residues long. The germline gives CDR1 SGHRS, CDR2 YFSETQ. Trimming pared 1 base from V and 8 bases from J, leaving 7 bases between. CDR3 nucleotides: TGCGCCAGCAGCTTGAAGCTAGATTCACCCCTCCACTTT. It specifies CASSLKLDSPLHF.

The chain combines TRBV5-6 with TRBJ2-1; tentative D call: TRBD2 (6 bases). V was cut by 10 bases and J by 5 bases, with 16 bases left in between. Per the germline V gene, CDR1 is SGHDT and CDR2 is YYEEEE. The CDR3 loop spans 13 amino acids. The CDR3 loop is CAGLGTLNNEQFF. The CDR3 nucleotides are TGTGCCGGGCTCGGGACTCTTAACAATGAGCAGTTCTTC.

This chain links TRBV10-1 with TRBJ2-7, with 7 bases aligning to TRBD1. CDR3 length equals 13 residues. Germline lookup yields CDR1 WNHNN and CDR2 SYGVQD (reference sequence). V shed 11 bases, J shed 3 bases, and the junction held 10 bases outside the gene matches. The DNA for the CDR3 is TGCGCCCGACAAACGGGACAGATCTACGAGCAGTACTTC. This codes for CARQTGQIYEQYF.

The chain recombines TRBV6-1 with TRBJ2-1; perhaps TRBD1 as D (6 bases). This CDR3 spans 14 amino acids. The V and J ends lost 5 bases and 7 bases respectively, with 15 bases between them. Germline CDR1 and CDR2: MNHNS and SASEGT. This CDR3 reads CASSSNRDRNEQFF. The CDR3 DNA reads TGTGCCAGCAGTTCCAACAGGGATAGGAATGAGCAGTTCTTC.